The TCR beta chain described here comes from a study of human T cells and chemical hapten exposure. This clonotype was found many times. The library attached unique molecular identifiers to individual cDNA molecules. TCRdb re-called the RACE reads with MiXCR, one entry per CDR3 protein. The sample records 85,000 or so distinct CDR3 sequences, roughly 10% being singletons. Time point here: patch test 1, 2 weeks after DPC sensitization. Sample treatment: therapeutic diphenylcyclopropenone sensitization with weekly scalp DPC. This TCR was recovered from a woman aged 45-59 years with alopecia areata. Some clones in this sample may be carry-over from other donors' samples. This specimen was whole blood, taken in connection with sensitization to the hapten diphenylcyclopropenone (DPC).

CDR3 loop: CASTRDFTTYEQYF. The DNA of the CDR3 is TGTGCCAGCACTAGGGACTTTACGACCTACGAGCAGTACTTC. The chain recombines TRBV6-1 with TRBJ2-7; possibly TRBD2 for D (6 bases). Germline CDR1 and CDR2: MNHNS and SASEGT. Trimming shortened V by 7 bases and J by 2 bases, and 15 bases separated the two germline ends. The CDR3 covers 14 residues.